The rows below give T cell receptor beta chains drawn from one sample of a study of cytomegalovirus exposure and HLA in healthy donors. Clones were sequenced by immunoSEQ multiplex PCR, and TCRdb holds only the in-frame ones, with some missing. The data hold roughly 170,000 clones, with roughly 80% observed a single time. The sequencing input was PBMCs. The receptors shown here come from a man aged 25-45 years in good health and CMV-seronegative. The CDR3 runs from the conserved cysteine through the conserved F or W. D genes are given only for firm matches.

len: 15; v_gene: TRBV9; d_gene: TRBD1; j_gene: TRBJ1-1; CDR3nt: TGTGCCAGCAGCGTAGCGACAGGGGGCTCGGAAGAAGCTTTCTTT; CDR3aa: CASSVATGGSEEAFF
len: 16; v_gene: TRBV21-1; d_gene: .; j_gene: TRBJ1-1; CDR3nt: TGTGCCAGCAGCAACCGGCCAGGGGGCAGAAACACTGAAGCTTTCTTT; CDR3aa: CASSNRPGGRNTEAFF
len: 13; v_gene: TRBV30; d_gene: .; j_gene: TRBJ1-1; CDR3nt: TGTGCCTGGAGTGTACTAGACTTAACTGAAGCTTTCTTT; CDR3aa: CAWSVLDLTEAFF
len: 14; v_gene: TRBV30; d_gene: .; j_gene: TRBJ2-7; CDR3nt: TGTGCCTGGAGTGTACAAGGCGGGACCTACGAGCAGTACTTC; CDR3aa: CAWSVQGGTYEQYF
len: 12; v_gene: TRBV9; d_gene: .; j_gene: TRBJ2-5; CDR3nt: TGTGCCAGCATCCGGGGGAGAGAGACCCAGTACTTC; CDR3aa: CASIRGRETQYF
len: 16; v_gene: TRBV4-3; d_gene: TRBD2; j_gene: TRBJ2-7; CDR3nt: TGCGCCAGCAGCCGGGGGCGGACTAGCGGGAACCACGAGCAGTACTTC; CDR3aa: CASSRGRTSGNHEQYF
len: 18; v_gene: TRBV5-1; d_gene: .; j_gene: TRBJ2-5; CDR3nt: TGCGCCAGCAGCTTGGCCAAAGGGACACTTTGGGGCCAAGAGACCCAGTACTTC; CDR3aa: CASSLAKGTLWGQETQYF
len: 17; v_gene: TRBV7-9; d_gene: .; j_gene: TRBJ1-1; CDR3nt: TGTGCCAGCAGCTTCACAACGCAGGGGTTCGGTCACACTGAAGCTTTCTTT; CDR3aa: CASSFTTQGFGHTEAFF
len: 15; v_gene: TRBV30; d_gene: TRBD2; j_gene: TRBJ2-1; CDR3nt: TGTGCCTGGAGTGCCGGGACTAGCGGGGACGGGGAGCAGTTCTTC; CDR3aa: CAWSAGTSGDGEQFF
len: 11; v_gene: TRBV29-1; d_gene: TRBD1; j_gene: TRBJ2-4; CDR3nt: TGCAGCGTTGAAGATGGGACAGGGTCCTTCTTC; CDR3aa: CSVEDGTGSFF
len: 14; v_gene: TRBV18; d_gene: TRBD1; j_gene: TRBJ2-7; CDR3nt: TGTGCCAGCTCACGGGACAGGGGTGCCTACGAGCAGTACTTC; CDR3aa: CASSRDRGAYEQYF